These T cell receptor beta chains were read from a single sample in a study of cytomegalovirus exposure and HLA in healthy donors. Using immunoSEQ multiplex PCR, the repertoire was profiled, and TCRdb retains in-frame clones only, with some absent. The table lists some 82,000 clones, roughly 80% of them singletons. The sequencing sample was made of PBMCs. Every receptor here comes from a woman aged 45-60 years in good health and CMV-seronegative. The CDR3 runs from the conserved cysteine through the conserved F or W. A D gene is named only where the DNA matches it firmly. Some rows have no size entry. The others give once, few or many, or a class for an expanded clone.

>TRBV5-1|NA|TRBJ2-7|NA
TGCGCCAGCGGAGGGACAGAGCTCCTCGGGGGCTACGAGCAGTACTTC
CASGGTELLGGYEQYF
>TRBV6-1|TRBD1|TRBJ1-5|NA
TGTGCCAGCAAAGAAGACAGGGGAGCCCAGCCCCAGCATTTT
CASKEDRGAQPQHF
>TRBV7-8|NA|TRBJ1-1|NA
TGTGCCAGCAGCCCCGATAAGAGGTGGGGCAGACAACTTCAACCGAACACTGAAGCTTTCTTT
CASSPDKRWGRQLQPNTEAFF
>TRBV25-1|TRBD1|TRBJ2-5|NA
TGTGCCAGCAGTGAATTGGACAGGGAAGAGACCCAGTACTTC
CASSELDREETQYF
>TRBV9|TRBD1|TRBJ1-3|NA
TGTGCCAGCAGCGCCCTCTCCCTTCCGGGACAGGGGGCATCGGGAAACACCATATATTTT
CASSALSLPGQGASGNTIYF
>TRBV19|NA|TRBJ1-5|NA
TGTGCCAGTAGTATTCCGTGGCAGTCCAATCAGCCCCAGCATTTT
CASSIPWQSNQPQHF
>TRBV27|TRBD2|TRBJ2-1|NA
TGTGCCAGCAGTCTATCCCCATGGACTAGCGGGACCTACAATGAGCAGTTCTTC
CASSLSPWTSGTYNEQFF
>TRBV7-9|TRBD1|TRBJ1-1|NA
TGTGCCAGCAGCCGTTCGACAGGGGCGAACACTGAAGCTTTCTTT
CASSRSTGANTEAFF
>TRBV9|TRBD2|TRBJ2-5|NA
TGTGCCAGCAGCCCTCGGACTAGCGGGAGTGGCGAGACCCAGTACTTC
CASSPRTSGSGETQYF
>TRBV28|TRBD1|TRBJ1-4|NA
TGTGCCACCCAACCCTTGGGACAGGGAGCAACTAATGAAAAACTGTTTTTT
CATQPLGQGATNEKLFF
>TRBV28|NA|TRBJ1-1|NA
TGTGCCAGCAGTTTAAGGGGTATCAACACTGAAGCTTTCTTT
CASSLRGINTEAFF
>TRBV6-1|TRBD1|TRBJ2-3|NA
TGTGCCAGCAGCTCCGACAGGGGGCGGGCAGATACGCAGTATTTT
CASSSDRGRADTQYF
>TRBV5-4|NA|TRBJ1-4|NA
TGTGCCAGCAGCTTCTTCGGGTTAACTAATGAAAAACTGTTTTTT
CASSFFGLTNEKLFF
>TRBV15|NA|TRBJ1-5|NA
TGTGCCACCAGCAGAGATGAAGGGGAGGATCAGCCCCAGCATTTT
CATSRDEGEDQPQHF
>TRBV29-1|NA|TRBJ2-1|few
TGCAGCTGGTCGGGAGCCGACTACAATGAGCAGTTCTTC
CSWSGADYNEQFF
>TRBV5-8|NA|TRBJ2-7|NA
TGTGCCAGCGCTCACACTAGTGAAGGCTACGAGCAGTACTTC
CASAHTSEGYEQYF
>TRBV19|TRBD1|TRBJ2-2|NA
TGTGCCAGTAGTACACGACAGGGGCAGTTGACCGGGGAGCTGTTTTTT
CASSTRQGQLTGELFF